The sequence of this T cell receptor (beta chain) was determined in a study of blood T cell repertoires in COVID-19. Some clones are missing from TCRdb's copy, which holds only in-frame ones; the method was immunoSEQ multiplex PCR. Of about 130,000 clones in the sample, about 83% were seen once. This TCR derives from a man aged 55 to 70 with acute or convalescent COVID-19. Sequenced input: peripheral blood.

For the CDR3, the DNA is TGTGCCACCAGGAGGACGGGAGGGCCGGATGAGCAGTTCTTC. This translates into CATRRTGGPDEQFF. The chain uses TRBV24-1 and TRBJ2-1, with 8 bases identical to TRBD2. Germline CDR1 and CDR2: KGHDR and SFDVKD. The CDR3 is 14 residues long. With V trimmed by 7 bases and J by 8 bases, 9 bases remained unmatched.